A single sample gave rise to the 15 T cell receptor beta chains below, sequenced in a study of OX40 agonist ivuxolimab in advanced cancers. Profiling relied on immunoSEQ multiplex PCR, and the TCRdb table lists in-frame clones only, not all of them. The data hold 95,000 to 150,000 clones, with 93% observed a single time. Specimen: CD4+ or CD8+ T cells sorted from blood, collected in a trial of the OX40 agonist ivuxolimab. These receptors all come from an adult with an advanced solid tumor such as melanoma, head and neck, liver or kidney cancer.

This clone is a singleton in its sample. V usage is TRBV2 and J usage is TRBJ2-3, with D possibly being TRBD2 (5 bases). V dropped 4 bases and J dropped 8 bases, with 7 bases sitting between them. CDR1 SNHLY and CDR2 FYNNEI come from the germline V gene. This CDR3 is built from 11 residues. The CDR3 spells CASSGEGTQYF. DNA for the CDR3: TGTGCCAGCAGTGGTGAGGGTACGCAGTATTTT. The full variable domain, its missing parts supplied by reference TRBV2 and TRBJ2-3, is EPEVTQTPSHQVTQMGQEVILRCVPISNHLYFYWYRQILGQKVEFLVSFYNNEISEKSEIFDDQFSVERPDGSNFTLKIRSTKLEDSAMYFCASSGEGTQYFGPGTRLTVL.

The V gene is TRBV27, the J gene TRBJ1-1, with D tentatively TRBD1 (5 bases). This CDR3 region has 15 residues. V lost 0 bases and J lost 1, with 9 bases in between. Germline lookup yields CDR1 MNHEY and CDR2 SMNVEV (reference sequence). This chain's CDR3 is CASSLSGRANTEAFF. The CDR3 region has the DNA TGTGCCAGCAGTTTATCGGGGCGGGCGAACACTGAAGCTTTCTTT.

V and J are TRBV30 and TRBJ2-7; D possibly corresponds to TRBD2 (5 bases). There are 12 residues in the CDR3. V dropped 8 bases and J dropped 0 bases, with 11 bases sitting between them. Germline V lookup: CDR1 GTSNPN, CDR2 SVGIG (reference sequence). CDR3 amino acids: CAARGSSYEQYF. CDR3 sequence (DNA): TGTGCCGCCCGAGGGAGCTCCTACGAGCAGTACTTC.

The V and J genes are TRBV6-5 and TRBJ2-5, with D tentatively TRBD2 (6 bases). The germline CDR1 and CDR2 sequences are MNHEY and SVGAGI. The CDR3 length is 14 residues. V was cut by 0 bases and J by 7 bases, with 12 bases left in between. CDR3 nucleotides: TGTGCCAGCAGTTACTCGGAGGGGATGGGGACCCAGTACTTC. Encoded protein: CASSYSEGMGTQYF.

This rearrangement joins TRBV15 to TRBJ2-1; D perhaps matches TRBD2 (6 bases). CDR1 and CDR2 from the germline V gene are LNHNV and YYDKDF (reference sequence). The ends were cut back, 4 bases at V and 8 bases at J, with 18 bases in the middle. The CDR3 runs 15 residues. CDR3 loop: CATSNLEEGVYEQFF. CDR3 DNA sequence: TGTGCCACCAGCAATTTGGAGGAGGGAGTCTATGAGCAGTTCTTC.

V usage is TRBV7-2 and J usage is TRBJ2-1; 12 bases line up with TRBD2. This CDR3 spans 17 amino acids. The junction had 8 bases not matched to a gene; V was cut back by 2 bases and J by 6 bases. Germline V gives CDR1 SGHTA, CDR2 FQGNSA. The CDR3, as DNA: TGTGCCAGCAGCTTACGGTTCTGGACTAGCGGGACCAATGAGCAGTTCTTC. It specifies CASSLRFWTSGTNEQFF.

This chain joins TRBV11-2 and TRBJ1-4; tentatively, D is TRBD1 (6 bases). Trimming shortened V by 4 bases and J by 7 bases, and 16 bases separated the two germline ends. This CDR3 has 15 amino acids. Per germline, CDR1 SGHAT and CDR2 FQNNGV. The CDR3 protein is CASSSPSLGGEKLFF. CDR3 DNA: TGTGCCAGCAGCTCCCCCAGCTTAGGGGGTGAAAAACTGTTTTTT.

The gene calls are TRBV18 and TRBJ1-4; TRBD1 aligns across 9 bases. The V gene's germline CDR1 is KGHSH and CDR2 LQKENI. The CDR3 has 16 amino acids. V was clipped by 5 bases and J by 2 bases; unmatched bases: 6. CDR3 coding DNA: TGTGCCAGCTCAAGGGACAGGGTGGCGACTAATGAAAAACTGTTTTTT. Protein product: CASSRDRVATNEKLFF.

This chain joins TRBV10-3 and TRBJ1-1; D gene unclear. The CDR3 length is 15 residues. Trimming left V 0 bases short and J 7 bases short, with 15 bases between. Germline CDR1 and CDR2: ENHRY and SYGVKD. The CDR3 DNA reads as TGTGCCATCAGTGAGTCGGGGTCCATGGCTGGTGAAGCTTTCTTT. Encoded protein: CAISESGSMAGEAFF.

The rearrangement joins TRBV4-3 to TRBJ2-3, with a possible D match to TRBD2 (6 bases). The V gene lost 2 bases and the J gene lost 8 bases, with 14 bases spanning the gap. Germline assignment: CDR1 LGHNA and CDR2 YSLEER. This CDR3 is built from 14 residues. The CDR3 DNA follows: TGCGCCAGCAGCCAACAAACCCGGCGGGGTACGCAGTATTTT. This gives the protein CASSQQTRRGTQYF.

This clone showed up just once. The chain links TRBV19 to TRBJ2-2; TRBD2 might be the D (5 bases). V was pared by 7 bases and J by 5 bases, with 17 bases between. The CDR3 length is 15 residues. CDR1 and CDR2 (germline): LNHDA, SQIVND (reference sequence). This chain's CDR3 is CASKAGRRRTGELFF. As DNA, the CDR3 is TGTGCCAGTAAGGCGGGCAGACGTAGGACCGGGGAGCTGTTTTTT.

The V and J genes are TRBV15 and TRBJ1-4, with D unclear. Looked up from germline, CDR1 is LNHNV and CDR2 is YYDKDF (reference sequence). The CDR3 covers 17 residues. Trimming cost V 2 bases and J 10 bases, with 23 bases left between them. CDR3 sequence (DNA): TGTGCCACCAGCAGACCCGCGGAGACGGATGCTAGCGGAAAACTGTTTTTT. This codes for CATSRPAETDASGKLFF.

The V call is TRBV5-1, the J call TRBJ2-5, with D possibly being TRBD1 (5 bases). The V end lost 4 bases, the J end lost 1 base, and 11 bases lay between the germline ends. The CDR3 is 14 residues long. CDR1 SGHRS and CDR2 YFSETQ come from the germline V gene. CDR3 in amino acids: CASSPDSSQETQYF. The CDR3 region has the DNA TGCGCCAGCAGCCCCGACAGCAGCCAAGAGACCCAGTACTTC.

This clone has a handful of counts. The chain uses TRBV4-3 and TRBJ2-1; 9 bases agree with TRBD2. In germline, CDR1 is LGHNA, CDR2 YSLEER. J gave up 7 bases and V 1 base, and 20 bases lay outside the gene matches. The CDR3 is 20 amino acids. The CDR3 DNA follows: TGCGCCAGCAGCCAAGCCGACTTCTCGAGCTATATAGCGGGGGTTAATGAGCAGTTCTTC. This codes for CASSQADFSSYIAGVNEQFF.

V and J are TRBV19 and TRBJ2-1; weak D call: TRBD1 (6 bases). V was trimmed by 3 bases and J by 8 bases, leaving 20 bases between them. Germline V lookup: CDR1 LNHDA, CDR2 SQIVND (reference sequence). The CDR3 loop spans 16 amino acids. CDR3 DNA sequence: TGTGCCAGTAGTATCTTACTACAGGGTCAGTCTTATGAGCAGTTCTTC. Translating it yields CASSILLQGQSYEQFF.